The 20 T cell receptor beta chains in this list originate from one sample, sequenced in a study of blood T cell repertoires in COVID-19. Assay used: immunoSEQ multiplex PCR; TCRdb lists only in-frame clones, some missing. The profile shows roughly 55,000 clones, 60% to 85% of them singletons. Sequenced: peripheral blood. The receptors here all came from a human donor with active or convalescent COVID-19. The donor label of this sample is uncertain.

This clone has just one count. The chain recombines TRBV6-5 with TRBJ2-7; 8 positions agree with TRBD1. The V and J ends lost 5 bases and 1 base, in that order; junction bases with no gene match: 7. This CDR3 region has 15 residues. The V gene's germline CDR1 is MNHEY and CDR2 SVGAGI. The CDR3 region is CASSPAGQESYEQYF. The CDR3 nucleotides read TGTGCCAGCAGTCCTGCGGGACAGGAATCCTACGAGCAGTACTTC.

J is TRBJ2-7 and V is TRBV3-1 (or the pseudogene TRBV3-2); D gene uncertain. The V end was cut by 1 base, the J end by 6 bases, with 4 bases between. This CDR3 has 11 residues. Looked up from germline, CDR1 is LGHDT and CDR2 is YNNKEL (reference sequence). The CDR3 spells CASSQGGEQYF. CDR3 bases: TGTGCCAGCAGCCAAGGAGGCGAGCAGTACTTC.

The chain employs TRBV28 and TRBJ1-5; 9 nucleotides align to TRBD1. CDR1 is MDHEN, CDR2 SYDVKM, per germline. There are 14 residues in the CDR3. The V gene end was trimmed by 5 bases and the J gene end by 4 bases; junction bases not matched to a gene: 3. CDR3 sequence reads: CASSVGQGNQPQHF. The CDR3 DNA sequence: TGTGCCAGCAGTGTGGGACAGGGTAATCAGCCCCAGCATTTT.

This clone is a singleton in its sample. This chain joins TRBV19 and TRBJ2-7, with 10 bases identical to TRBD2. Germline V gene sequence: CDR1 LNHDA, CDR2 SQIVND (reference sequence). There are 15 residues in the CDR3. Losses at the gene ends were 5 bases for V and 3 bases for J; bases not matched to a gene: 7. The CDR3, as DNA: TGTGCCAGTAGTCGACTAGCGGGCGGAGGCTACGAGCAGTACTTC. This gives the protein CASSRLAGGGYEQYF. The entire variable domain, with the rest obtained from reference TRBV19 and TRBJ2-7, is as follows: DGGITQSPKYLFRKEGQNVTLSCEQNLNHDAMYWYRQDPGQGLRLIYYSQIVNDFQKGDIAEGYSVSREKKESFPLTVTSAQKNPTAFYLCASSRLAGGGYEQYFGPGTRLTVT.

This rearrangement joins TRBV28 to TRBJ2-2; D not resolved. Germline CDR1 and CDR2: MDHEN and SYDVKM. Trimming pared 7 bases from V and 8 bases from J, leaving 11 bases between. This CDR3 is built from 12 residues. The CDR3 spells CASNLEAGELFF. The CDR3 region has the DNA TGTGCCAGCAACCTGGAAGCGGGGGAGCTGTTTTTT.

The chain has TRBV2 and TRBJ1-2; unclear D gene. With 4 bases removed from V and 6 bases from J, the gap between germline ends came to 6 bases. Per germline, CDR1 SNHLY and CDR2 FYNNEI. The CDR3 extends over 11 amino acids. The chain's CDR3 is CASSAVDGYTF. The CDR3 DNA is TGTGCCAGCAGTGCGGTAGATGGCTACACCTTC.

This clone was picked up a small number of times. This chain connects TRBV19 to TRBJ2-2; the D gene is possibly TRBD1 (5 bases). CDR1 LNHDA and CDR2 SQIVND come from the germline V gene (reference sequence). Trimming pared 5 bases from V and 7 bases from J, leaving 8 bases between. This CDR3 spans 12 amino acids. In nucleotides, the CDR3 is TGTGCCAGTAGTGCTCAGGGCGGGGAGCTGTTTTTT. This codes for CASSAQGGELFF.

The sample holds a few counts of this clone. V and J are TRBV5-1 and TRBJ1-1, with D possibly being TRBD1 (5 bases). V lost 4 bases, J lost 9 bases, and 19 bases lay in between. The CDR3 length is 14 residues. Germline V gene sequence: CDR1 SGHRS, CDR2 YFSETQ. The CDR3 nucleotides read TGCGCCAGCAGCATGGGCGGGACTGCCGAAAAAGCTTTCTTT. Translation gives CASSMGGTAEKAFF.

The chain is built from TRBV30 and TRBJ1-1; 9 bases match TRBD1. The J segment lost 1 base and the V segment lost 4 bases, leaving 1 base of the junction unmatched. Germline V gives CDR1 GTSNPN, CDR2 SVGIG (reference sequence). The CDR3 contains 13 residues. CDR3 sequence: CAWMTGGNTEAFF. The CDR3 DNA sequence: TGTGCCTGGATGACAGGGGGGAACACTGAAGCTTTCTTT. Variable domain in full (rest from reference TRBV30 and TRBJ1-1): SQTIHQWPATLVQPVGSPLSLECTVEGTSNPNLYWYRQAAGRGLQLLFYSVGIGQISSEVPQNLSASRPQDRQFILSSKKLLLSDSGFYLCAWMTGGNTEAFFGQGTRLTVV.

The chain has TRBV30 and TRBJ1-1; the D gene is possibly TRBD1 (6 bases). The V gene's germline CDR1 is GTSNPN and CDR2 SVGIG (reference sequence). V was shortened by 6 bases and J by 6 bases, with 17 bases between the two germline ends. This CDR3 comprises 13 residues. The CDR3 bases are TGTGCCTGCCACCGGTGGGGGCAGCCTGAAGCTTTCTTT. Translation: CACHRWGQPEAFF.

The rearrangement uses TRBV19 and TRBJ2-1; possible D gene TRBD2, 6 bases. With 6 bases removed from V and 7 bases from J, the gap between germline ends came to 19 bases. CDR3 size: 15 residues. Germline V CDR1 and CDR2: LNHDA, SQIVND (reference sequence). CDR3 residues: CASRRAGTLRNEQFF. CDR3 nucleotides: TGTGCCAGTAGGCGAGCGGGCACGCTGCGGAATGAGCAGTTCTTC.

This clone was counted a single time. The chain uses TRBV9 and TRBJ2-1; D might be TRBD1 (8 bases). V was clipped by 5 bases and J by 7 bases, with 31 bases between them. Per the germline V gene, CDR1 is SGDLS and CDR2 is YYNGEE. CDR3 length equals 19 residues. DNA of the CDR3: TGTGCCAGCAGTGGACAGGGATCCTTAGGCGGGAGCACGGGGAATGAGCAGTTCTTC. The encoded protein is CASSGQGSLGGSTGNEQFF.

This sequence joins TRBV5-8 and TRBJ2-5, with D perhaps matching TRBD1 (5 bases). V was pared by 0 bases and J by 0 bases, with 24 bases between. This CDR3 has 20 amino acids. Germline CDR1 reads SGHTS; CDR2 reads YDEGEE. The CDR3 DNA follows: TGTGCCAGCAGCTTGGAGGAGTACAGGTTTCAGCGTGCGGACCAAGAGACCCAGTACTTC. It yields the protein CASSLEEYRFQRADQETQYF. Based on the CDR3 plus reference TRBV5-8 and TRBJ2-5, the full variable domain is EAGVTQSPTHLIKTRGQQATLRCSPISGHTSVYWYQQALGLGLQFLLWYDEGEERNRGNFPPRFSGRQFPNYSSELNVNALELEDSALYLCASSLEEYRFQRADQETQYFGPGTRLLVL.

A word on this clone: The same CDR3 is also encoded by other DNA sequences in this sample. V is TRBV19 and J is TRBJ2-5; D is perhaps TRBD2 (6 bases). The CDR3 covers 14 residues. Germline-derived CDR1 and CDR2 are LNHDA and SQIVND (reference sequence). Trimming removed 5 bases from V and 4 bases from J, with 14 bases in between. In nucleotides, the CDR3 is TGTGCCAGTAGTTCGGGGCAGGGAGGAGAGACCCAGTACTTC. This codes for CASSSGQGGETQYF. Using reference TRBV19 and TRBJ2-5 for the parts outside the CDR3, the full variable domain is DGGITQSPKYLFRKEGQNVTLSCEQNLNHDAMYWYRQDPGQGLRLIYYSQIVNDFQKGDIAEGYSVSREKKESFPLTVTSAQKNPTAFYLCASSSGQGGETQYFGPGTRLLVL.

This clone has just a few counts. The genes are TRBV5-6 and TRBJ1-1; 7 bases align to TRBD1. V trimming: 4 bases; J trimming: 0 bases; junction bases outside the gene matches: 3. The CDR3 is 14 amino acids. The germline CDR1 and CDR2 sequences are SGHDT and YYEEEE. CDR3 protein: CASSRTGVNTEAFF. The DNA for the CDR3 is TGTGCCAGCAGCAGAACAGGGGTGAACACTGAAGCTTTCTTT.

This clone was detected only a few times. The genes are TRBV9 and TRBJ2-7; D is perhaps TRBD2 (6 bases). V lost 3 bases and J lost 1, with 11 bases in between. The CDR3 runs to 14 residues. Germline CDR1 and CDR2: SGDLS and YYNGEE. The CDR3 DNA sequence: TGTGCCAGCAGCGGTCAGGCGGGGTCCTACGAGCAGTACTTC. Amino acids: CASSGQAGSYEQYF.

This clone was found once. This chain links TRBV5-1 with TRBJ1-1; tentative D call: TRBD1 (5 bases). CDR1 and CDR2 (germline): SGHRS, YFSETQ. The V and J ends lost 4 bases and 1 base respectively, with 11 bases between them. The CDR3 covers 14 residues. Here the CDR3 reads CASSAAGGNTEAFF. The CDR3 DNA reads as TGCGCCAGCAGCGCAGCCGGGGGGAACACTGAAGCTTTCTTT.

The chain couples TRBV5-1 to TRBJ2-3; tentatively, D is TRBD1 (6 bases). Germline values: CDR1 SGHRS, CDR2 YFSETQ. The CDR3 covers 16 residues. With 0 bases removed from V and 0 bases from J, the gap between germline ends came to 11 bases. The CDR3 DNA reads as TGCGCCAGCAGCTTGGGCCGACAGGCGAGCACAGATACGCAGTATTTT. This gives the protein CASSLGRQASTDTQYF. The whole variable domain, filled in from reference TRBV5-1 and TRBJ2-3, reads KAGVTQTPRYLIKTRGQQVTLSCSPISGHRSVSWYQQTPGQGLQFLFEYFSETQRNKGNFPGRFSGRQFSNSRSEMNVSTLELGDSALYLCASSLGRQASTDTQYFGPGTRLTVL.

This chain uses TRBV28 with TRBJ1-2; a weak D match, TRBD1 (6 bases). Trimming cost V 4 bases and J 0 bases, with 12 bases left between them. Germline values: CDR1 MDHEN, CDR2 SYDVKM. This CDR3 is built from 15 residues. The CDR3 spells CASSYPGGSNYGYTF. The CDR3 DNA reads as TGTGCCAGCAGTTATCCGGGGGGCTCTAACTATGGCTACACCTTC.

This clone was seen a single time. The gene calls are TRBV5-1 and TRBJ1-4; D perhaps matches TRBD1 (5 bases). Germline V lookup: CDR1 SGHRS, CDR2 YFSETQ. V lost 2 bases and J 0 bases, leaving 11 bases between the germline ends. The CDR3 extends over 16 amino acids. CDR3 residues: CASSLRTTATNEKLFF. Here the CDR3 DNA reads TGCGCCAGCAGCTTACGGACGACAGCAACTAATGAAAAACTGTTTTTT.